These 28 T cell receptor beta chains came from one sample sequenced in a study of response to subunit inactivated influenza vaccine. TCRdb fed the RT-PCR reads into MiXCR, producing one record per CDR3 protein. The sample lists just under 550,000 distinct CDR3 sequences, approximately 24% seen once, with 2.5% to 3% in the top ten. This sample was also put to use in a study of T cells expressing NK-cell markers. According to that study: TCR beta cDNA was generated via 5'RACE template switching incorporating UMIs.

Here the sequenced sample was CD4+ T cells sorted from PBMCs, taken 12 days after vaccination. The receptors were gathered from a man aged 45-65 years who received an inactivated influenza vaccine.

This chain connects TRBV4-1 to TRBJ2-6; 8 positions agree with TRBD1. CDR1 and CDR2 (germline): MGHRA, YSYEKL. Trimming cost V 4 bases and J 0 bases; bases outside gene matches: 5. The CDR3 loop spans 17 amino acids. The CDR3 coding sequence is TGCGCCAGCAGCCCGGGACAGGCGAGCTCTGGGGCCAACGTCCTGACTTTC. Amino acids: CASSPGQASSGANVLTF.

The chain uses TRBV3-1 and TRBJ2-1; 8 bases align to TRBD2. Germline V gene lookup returns CDR1 LGHDT and CDR2 YNNKEL (reference sequence). The CDR3 is made up of 18 amino acids. Trimming took 1 base from V and 9 from J; bases not matched to a gene: 17. The CDR3 DNA is TGTGCCAGCAGCCAAGGGCCCCAAGCGGGAGCGCTTTTTGGTGAGCAGTTCTTC. Residues: CASSQGPQAGALFGEQFF.

This clonotype turned up a few times. V is TRBV7-2 and J is TRBJ2-6; D is ambiguous. Trimming pared 7 bases from V and 2 bases from J, leaving 12 bases between. Germline V lookup: CDR1 SGHTA, CDR2 FQGNSA. There are 15 residues in the CDR3. The CDR3 region is CASNIWGAGANVLTF. CDR3 DNA sequence: TGTGCCAGCAACATATGGGGTGCTGGGGCCAACGTCCTGACTTTC.

The V call is TRBV5-5, the J call TRBJ1-1; 9 bases map to TRBD1. CDR1 and CDR2 from the germline V gene are SGHKS and YYEKEE (reference sequence). The trim removed 4 bases at V and 0 bases at J, leaving 10 bases unmatched. The length of the CDR3 is 17 residues. The CDR3 nucleotides are TGTGCCAGCAGCCGCTCACGAGGACAGGGGCTGAACACTGAAGCTTTCTTT. It yields the protein CASSRSRGQGLNTEAFF.

This clonotype was observed a handful of times. The V and J genes are TRBV24-1 and TRBJ2-5; the match to TRBD1 covers 7 bases. The CDR3 totals 15 residues. The germline gives CDR1 KGHDR, CDR2 SFDVKD. With 1 base clipped from V and 3 bases from J, the junction kept 4 bases outside the gene matches. CDR3 DNA: TGTGCCACCAGTGATTTTCGTGGGACAGAAGAGACCCAGTACTTC. This codes for CATSDFRGTEETQYF.

This clonotype was recorded a few times. The rearrangement joins TRBV12-3 or TRBV12-4 to TRBJ2-3, with a possible D match to TRBD2 (5 bases). V was pared by 2 bases and J by 0 bases, with 12 bases between. This CDR3 is built from 16 residues. CDR3 DNA sequence: TGTGCCAGCAGTTTACGAGGGTCTGATAGCACAGATACGCAGTATTTT. This gives the protein CASSLRGSDSTDTQYF.

The CDR3 loop is CASSHRGRSSYEQYF. The CDR3 DNA is TGTGCCAGCAGCCACAGGGGACGAAGCTCCTACGAGCAGTACTTC. V is TRBV27 and J is TRBJ2-7; TRBD1 aligns across 7 bases. The CDR3 runs 15 residues. Trimming cost V 6 bases and J 0 bases; bases outside gene matches: 8. CDR1 is MNHEY, CDR2 SMNVEV, per germline (reference sequence).

Notes on this clonotype: The junction and the germline gene differ at one end; a read error may be behind it. The rearrangement joins TRBV20-1 to TRBJ1-2, with D possibly matching TRBD1 (5 bases). Germline CDR1 is DFQATT and CDR2 is SNEGSKA (reference sequence). This CDR3 has 14 amino acids. The CDR3 region is CSAGDSSLNYGYTF. CDR3 sequence (DNA): TGCAGTGCTGGAGACAGCTCACTTAACTATGGCTACACCTTC.

V is TRBV20-1 and J is TRBJ2-3, with a weak D call TRBD2 (6 bases). V lost 6 bases and J 4 bases, leaving 11 bases between the germline ends. This CDR3 spans 12 amino acids. Germline-derived CDR1 and CDR2 are DFQATT and SNEGSKA (reference sequence). CDR3 DNA: TGCAGTGCGGGAGGCCGCGCAGATACGCAGTATTTT. It yields the protein CSAGGRADTQYF.

This clonotype showed up many times. The rearrangement uses TRBV12-3 or TRBV12-4 and TRBJ1-2; no clear D gene. V lost 3 bases, J lost 0 bases, and 8 bases lay in between. The CDR3 consists of 14 residues. CDR3 sequence (DNA): TGTGCCAGCAGTTTTGGGGTCCCTAACTATGGCTACACCTTC. Translated, it gives CASSFGVPNYGYTF.

This clonotype was seen more than once but under ten times. This chain joins TRBV24-1 and TRBJ1-1; no clear D gene. Germline V gives CDR1 KGHDR, CDR2 SFDVKD. The CDR3 loop spans 13 amino acids. V was shortened by 5 bases and J by 1 base, with 7 bases between the two germline ends. For the CDR3, the DNA is TGTGCCACCAGTGGACAACCGAACACTGAAGCTTTCTTT. Translation: CATSGQPNTEAFF.

This chain connects TRBV5-4 to TRBJ2-5, with 11 bases aligning to TRBD2. Looked up from germline, CDR1 is SGHNT and CDR2 is YYREEE (reference sequence). This CDR3 is 15 amino acids long. With 2 bases clipped from V and 5 bases from J, the junction kept 5 bases outside the gene matches. The CDR3 DNA reads as TGTGCCAGCAGCTTCCCTAGCGGGAGGAGGGAGACCCAGTACTTC. Translated: CASSFPSGRRETQYF.

The sample holds a few counts of this clonotype. The chain couples TRBV6-5 to TRBJ2-6; 7 bases line up with TRBD1. The CDR3 length is 17 residues. V gave up 0 bases and J gave up 3 bases; unmatched junction bases: 5. Per germline, CDR1 MNHEY and CDR2 SVGAGI. CDR3 in DNA: TGTGCCAGCAGTTACTCCTACAGGGGTGGTGGGGCCAACGTCCTGACTTTC. Its translation: CASSYSYRGGGANVLTF.

The chain has TRBV6-5 and TRBJ2-1; 8 nucleotides align to TRBD1. This CDR3 spans 15 amino acids. Germline lookup yields CDR1 MNHEY and CDR2 SVGAGI. Germline trimming cut 2 bases from V and 7 bases from J; bases unmatched to any gene: 7. The CDR3 bases are TGTGCCAGCAGTTACCCAGGACAGGGTCTGAATGAGCAGTTCTTC. As protein: CASSYPGQGLNEQFF.

At least ten counts were recorded for this clonotype. The genes are TRBV9 and TRBJ2-1; TRBD2 agrees at 10 bases. The CDR3 consists of 15 residues. With V trimmed by 0 bases and J by 6 bases, 3 bases remained unmatched. Germline CDR1 SGDLS, CDR2 YYNGEE. For the CDR3, the DNA is TGTGCCAGCAGCGTAGGGCTAGCGGGGGTCAATGAGCAGTTCTTC. It translates to CASSVGLAGVNEQFF.

CDR3 coding DNA: TGTGCCAGCAGCTTGATCGAGCGGGAGGTCGGGGCCCAGTACTTC. This translates into CASSLIEREVGAQYF. The chain recombines TRBV5-6 with TRBJ2-5; 9 bases line up with TRBD2. The CDR3 runs 15 residues. Germline V gives CDR1 SGHDT, CDR2 YYEEEE. V lost 1 base, J lost 9 bases, and 10 bases stayed unmatched.

This clonotype was found many times. The rearrangement uses TRBV5-1 and TRBJ2-7; D is unclear. Germline V gene sequence: CDR1 SGHRS, CDR2 YFSETQ. The V gene lost 0 bases and the J gene lost 1 base, with 8 bases spanning the gap. The CDR3 loop spans 14 amino acids. DNA for the CDR3: TGCGCCAGCAGCTTGGTTTCCGGATCCTACGAGCAGTACTTC. Protein: CASSLVSGSYEQYF.

This clonotype was found a few times. The chain is built from TRBV7-8 and TRBJ2-3; the match to TRBD1 covers 7 bases. Germline V gene lookup returns CDR1 SGHVS and CDR2 FQNEAQ. Unmatched junction bases numbered 11, after V lost 8 bases and J lost 6 bases. CDR3 length: 14 amino acids. CDR3 sequence: CASSQGGLGDTQYF. In DNA, the CDR3 is TGTGCCAGCTCCCAAGGGGGCCTGGGGGATACGCAGTATTTT.

A few counts support this clonotype. This chain connects TRBV11-2 to TRBJ2-5, with 12 nucleotides matching TRBD2. The CDR3 sequence is 15 residues long. With V trimmed by 7 bases and J by 4 bases, 7 bases remained unmatched. The V gene's germline CDR1 is SGHAT and CDR2 FQNNGV. In DNA, the CDR3 is TGTGCCAGCATCCCGACTAGCGGGAGTGGAGAGACCCAGTACTTC. Translation gives CASIPTSGSGETQYF.

The J gene is TRBJ2-1, the V gene TRBV20-1; a possible D gene is TRBD2 (6 bases). This CDR3 spans 14 amino acids. Germline V gene sequence: CDR1 DFQATT, CDR2 SNEGSKA (reference sequence). Trimming left V 1 base short and J 3 bases short, with 10 bases between. CDR3 loop: CSARADSGYNEQFF. The CDR3, as DNA: TGCAGTGCTAGAGCCGATAGCGGCTACAATGAGCAGTTCTTC.

The chain has TRBV7-9 and TRBJ2-7; possibly TRBD2 for D (5 bases). The CDR3 length is 12 residues. V lost 5 bases and J lost 6, with 11 bases in between. Germline lookup yields CDR1 SEHNR and CDR2 FQNEAQ (reference sequence). CDR3 residues: CASSIQGLEQYF. CDR3 nucleotides: TGTGCCAGCAGCATCCAAGGACTCGAGCAGTACTTC.

CDR3 region: CASSQRQGPQETQYF. CDR3 nucleotides: TGCGCCAGCAGCCAAAGGCAGGGACCTCAAGAGACCCAGTACTTC. The chain has TRBV4-3 and TRBJ2-5; possibly TRBD1 or TRBD2 for D (5 bases each). The V gene's germline CDR1 is LGHNA and CDR2 YSLEER. This CDR3 is 15 amino acids long. V was shortened by 2 bases and J by 2 bases, with 12 bases between the two germline ends.

The chain has TRBV28 and TRBJ2-7, with a weak D call TRBD1 (6 bases). Germline values: CDR1 MDHEN, CDR2 SYDVKM. Trimming cost V 8 bases and J 2 bases, with 10 bases left between them. The CDR3 spans 12 residues. This CDR3 is CASGQGPYEQYF. In DNA form, the CDR3 reads TGTGCCAGCGGGCAGGGGCCCTACGAGCAGTACTTC.

This chain joins TRBV18 and TRBJ2-3; D gene uncertain. The V gene lost 3 bases and the J gene lost 1 base, with 14 bases spanning the gap. This CDR3 contains 16 residues. Per the germline V gene, CDR1 is KGHSH and CDR2 is LQKENI. In DNA form, the CDR3 reads TGTGCCAGCTCACCTTTATCCGGGTTCGGCACAGATACGCAGTATTTT. Its translation: CASSPLSGFGTDTQYF.

This clonotype has only a few counts. This rearrangement joins TRBV7-7 to TRBJ2-1, with D unclear. The germline V gene encodes CDR1 SSHAT and CDR2 FNYEAQ (reference sequence). The CDR3 contains 16 residues. Trimming took 1 base from V and 8 from J, leaving 18 bases between them. The DNA for the CDR3 is TGTGCCAGCAGCTTAGGTATCGCGTACGGATCTTATGAGCAGTTCTTC. It is translated as CASSLGIAYGSYEQFF.

This chain joins TRBV6-1 and TRBJ2-1, with D unclear. Germline loops: CDR1 MNHNS, CDR2 SASEGT. V was clipped by 6 bases and J by 11 bases, with 14 bases between them. CDR3 length: 12 residues. The CDR3 sequence is CASSAVVGKQFF. In nucleotides, the CDR3 is TGTGCCAGCAGCGCCGTCGTTGGGAAGCAGTTCTTC.

This clonotype was counted between two and nine times. The chain is built from TRBV20-1 and TRBJ2-7; the D gene is possibly TRBD1 (5 bases). This CDR3 contains 12 residues. V was clipped by 4 bases and J by 2 bases, with 9 bases between them. Germline V lookup: CDR1 DFQATT, CDR2 SNEGSKA (reference sequence). The CDR3 here is CSATGQTYEQYF. The CDR3 DNA is TGCAGTGCTACCGGACAAACCTACGAGCAGTACTTC.

This clonotype was found a few times. The gene calls are TRBV6-1 and TRBJ2-7, with D possibly called TRBD1 or TRBD2 (5 bases each). The CDR3 totals 13 residues. From germline, CDR1 is MNHNS and CDR2 SASEGT. The V end lost 7 bases, the J end lost 4 bases, and 14 bases lay between the germline ends. CDR3 DNA: TGTGCCAGCAAGACCGGGACGGATTACGAGCAGTACTTC. Translating it yields CASKTGTDYEQYF.